Detailed here is one T cell receptor (beta chain). No antigen is known for it. The protocol was immunoSEQ multiplex PCR, while the TCRdb copy is restricted to in-frame clones and leaves out a portion. The sample carries over 65,000 clones, less than 85% recorded once. Trimming removed 4 bases from V and 5 bases from J; junction bases left unmatched: 1. This CDR3 region has 13 residues. CDR1 and CDR2 from the germline V gene are SEHNR and FQNEAQ (reference sequence). The sample belongs to a study of T cells in localized non-small cell lung cancer. Regarding the study as a whole: The study sequenced only one region of the tumor. As a result, intratumor heterogeneity could not be excluded and remains possible.

The sample was peripheral blood, taken before any cancer treatment. The sequence was obtained from a female donor over 55 with stage I lung adenocarcinoma. The chain combines TRBV7-9 with TRBJ1-5, with 8 bases aligning to TRBD1. The DNA for the CDR3 is TGTGCCAGCAGCTCACAGGGGGATCAGCCCCAGCATTTT. Amino acid sequence: CASSSQGDQPQHF.